This T cell receptor (beta chain) was observed in a study of T cell clonality in common variable immunodeficiency. General observations from the study: Patient heterogeneity in the CVID cohort limited correlations between repertoire features and clinical complications. Fewer deletions and N-nucleotide insertions were reportedly seen in common variable immunodeficiency TCR beta sequences.

Repertoires were generated with immunoSEQ multiplex PCR, while TCRdb's copy carries only in-frame clones and drops some. The table lists more than 10,000 clones, with no singletons. The length of the CDR3 is 14 residues. The germline gives CDR1 DFQATT, CDR2 SNEGSKA (reference sequence). Trimming shortened V by 7 bases and J by 0 bases, and 16 bases separated the two germline ends. This clone has just a few counts. Its antigen is undetermined. The read comes to an end 3 residues before the CDR3 does, leaving the germline J gene to fill in the end. Specimen: peripheral blood mononuclear cells. The receptor's source is a human donor with common variable immunodeficiency. The chain recombines TRBV20-1 with TRBJ2-7; no definite D call. This chain's CDR3 is CSVHLYPSSYEQYF. The CDR3 bases that were read are TGCAGTGTACATCTGTACCCCAGCTCCTACGAG.